These T cell receptor beta chains were read from a single sample in a study of type 1 regulatory T cells. The antigens for these receptors are not known. One entry per CDR3 protein, called by TCRdb with MiXCR from the reads. Here the sample spans roughly 67,000 distinct CDR3 sequences, around 57% being singletons. The sample taken for sequencing was cultured T cells, either the whole culture or a sorted T cell fraction (not recorded which). Source of these receptors: a human donor in good health. Both conserved end residues are part of each CDR3. D genes are given only for firm matches. Size is stated for part of the rows, as once, few or many counts, or as a class when the clone is expanded.

V gene	D gene	J gene	clone size	CDR3 DNA	CDR3 protein
TRBV20-1	NA	TRBJ1-1	NA	TGCAGTGCTAGATCCGGTCGGGACACTGAAGCTTTCTTT	CSARSGRDTEAFF
TRBV11-3	NA	TRBJ2-2	NA	TGTGCCAGCAGCCCGACAGGCAACACCGGGGAGCTGTTTTTT	CASSPTGNTGELFF
TRBV6-5	NA	TRBJ2-7	NA	TGTGCCAGCAGAGCCGGGTCCTTACGACCTTACGAGCAGTACTTC	CASRAGSLRPYEQYF
TRBV7-9	NA	TRBJ1-1	NA	TGTGCCAGCAGCCAGGCAGGAAGCCACACTGAAGCTTTCTTT	CASSQAGSHTEAFF
TRBV11-1	TRBD2	TRBJ2-4	NA	TGTGCCAGCAGCTTACGGGGCGGGAGCTCTGGAAACATTCAGTACTTC	CASSLRGGSSGNIQYF
TRBV10-3	NA	TRBJ1-3	NA	TGTGCCATCAGTGAGTCGGGGAGTAGAGGAAACACCATATATTTT	CAISESGSRGNTIYF
TRBV20-1	TRBD1	TRBJ2-3	few	TGCAGTGCCGTAAGCCAGGGGGATAGAGGGAGTGGCACAGATACGCAGTATTTT	CSAVSQGDRGSGTDTQYF
TRBV2	NA	TRBJ1-5	few	TGTGCCAGCATCAGGGATAGCAATCAGCCCCAGCATTTT	CASIRDSNQPQHF
TRBV6-2/TRBV6-3	NA	TRBJ2-7	once	TGTGCCAGCAGTTATACTGGTAGCCGGCAGTACTTC	CASSYTGSRQYF
TRBV20-1	NA	TRBJ2-4	once	TGCAGTGCCCCTGATTCGACTGCTTTAGCCAAAAACATTCAGTACTTC	CSAPDSTALAKNIQYF
TRBV7-9	NA	TRBJ1-1	NA	TGTGCCAGCAGCCCGGAGGTCGACACTGAAGCTTTCTTT	CASSPEVDTEAFF
TRBV7-3	TRBD2	TRBJ2-1	NA	TGTGCCAGCAGCACGGGACTAGCGGGAGTAGATGAGCAGTTCTTC	CASSTGLAGVDEQFF
TRBV20-1	TRBD2	TRBJ2-2	NA	TGCAGTGCTAGAGATTGGGGGACTAGCGGCACCGGGGAGCTGTTTTTT	CSARDWGTSGTGELFF
TRBV7-8	NA	TRBJ1-5	NA	TGTGCCAGCAGCCCGGGTCGGGGTACCGGACAGCCCCAGCATTTT	CASSPGRGTGQPQHF
TRBV18	NA	TRBJ2-3	NA	TGTGCCAGCTCACCTTCAGGGGCAGATACGCAGTATTTT	CASSPSGADTQYF
TRBV7-2	NA	TRBJ2-7	NA	TGTGCCAGCAGCTTAGCCGCACGGGGAGAGCAGTACTTC	CASSLAARGEQYF
TRBV6-1	TRBD1	TRBJ1-5	NA	TGTGCCAGCCAGTCCGGGACAGGCAATCAGCCCCAGCATTTT	CASQSGTGNQPQHF
TRBV2	TRBD2	TRBJ2-7	NA	TGTGCCAGCAGAGTAGCGGGAGAGTTCTACGAGCAGTACTTC	CASRVAGEFYEQYF
TRBV7-2	NA	TRBJ2-7	NA	TGTGCCAGCAGCTTCCAGTGGGGGCCCTACGAGCAGTACTTC	CASSFQWGPYEQYF
TRBV27	NA	TRBJ2-2	NA	TGTGCCAGCACCGTGGGGGGGGCGGCCACCGGGGAGCTGTTTTTT	CASTVGGAATGELFF
TRBV15	TRBD1	TRBJ2-7	NA	TGTGCCACCAGCGGAGCGGGACAGGGGGCACACGAGCAGTACTTC	CATSGAGQGAHEQYF
TRBV12-3/TRBV12-4	NA	TRBJ2-7	NA	TGTGCCAGCAGGCCAACGACAGAAGACGAGCAGTACTTC	CASRPTTEDEQYF
TRBV20-1	TRBD2	TRBJ2-1	NA	TGCAGTGTGGAAGCGGGAGGGTCGATCTCCTACAATGAGCAGTTCTTC	CSVEAGGSISYNEQFF
TRBV5-1	TRBD2	TRBJ2-7	NA	TGCGCCAGCAGCTTTCTAGCGGGAGCCCGCCACGAGCAGTACTTC	CASSFLAGARHEQYF
TRBV6-1	NA	TRBJ1-1	NA	TGTGCCAGCACTAGGGGGAACACTGAAGCTTTCTTT	CASTRGNTEAFF
TRBV7-9	NA	TRBJ2-5	NA	TGTGCCAGCAGCCCTGGCGGGTTGGGGCAAGAGACCCAGTACTTC	CASSPGGLGQETQYF
TRBV19	NA	TRBJ1-5	NA	TGTGCCAGTTGGGGGAGGGACAATCAGCCCCAGCATTTT	CASWGRDNQPQHF
TRBV7-9	NA	TRBJ2-7	NA	TGTGCCAGCAGCCGGGACCCCGGGGACGAGCAGTACTTC	CASSRDPGDEQYF
TRBV12-3/TRBV12-4	TRBD2	TRBJ2-1	NA	TGTGCCAGCAGCCCCGGGACTAGCGGGCTCTCCTACAATGAGCAGTTCTTC	CASSPGTSGLSYNEQFF
TRBV20-1	NA	TRBJ2-7	NA	TGCAGTGCTAGTGCCCCTCCGGGGGAAGTCTCCTACGAGCAGTACTTC	CSASAPPGEVSYEQYF
TRBV19	NA	TRBJ2-3	NA	TGTGCCAGTACCGATAATACCAACACAGATACGCAGTATTTT	CASTDNTNTDTQYF
TRBV10-3	NA	TRBJ2-2	NA	TGTGCCATCAGTGAGTACCAGGCCCTGAGTGCCGCCGGGGAGCTGTTTTTT	CAISEYQALSAAGELFF
TRBV14	TRBD1	TRBJ1-2	NA	TGTGCCAGCAGCTACCGGACAGGGGATAACTATGGCTACACCTTC	CASSYRTGDNYGYTF
TRBV19	NA	TRBJ2-2	NA	TGTGCCAGTAGTATAGATGTGAACACCGGGGAGCTGTTTTTT	CASSIDVNTGELFF
TRBV5-5	TRBD1	TRBJ2-1	NA	TGTGCCAGCAGCTGGACAGGTAATGGCAATGAGCAGTTCTTC	CASSWTGNGNEQFF
TRBV14	NA	TRBJ2-5	NA	TGTGCCAGCAGCCAAGAAGGGACCAGGGCGCAAGAGACCCAGTACTTC	CASSQEGTRAQETQYF
TRBV2	NA	TRBJ1-5	NA	TGTGCCAGCAGTGAATTGATCGGGGATTTCGGGCATTTT	CASSELIGDFGHF
TRBV27	TRBD2	TRBJ2-1	NA	TGTGCCAGCAGTTTAGAGCGGGAGTCCCCTCTCCGGTTCTTC	CASSLERESPLRFF
TRBV3-1	NA	TRBJ1-2	many	TGTGCCAGCAGCCAGTCCCCGGGACGGTCGTACTATGGCTACACCTTC	CASSQSPGRSYYGYTF
TRBV29-1	TRBD1	TRBJ1-1	NA	TGCAGCGTTGAAACGATTCCGGGACAGGGGAATACTGGAGCTTTCTTT	CSVETIPGQGNTGAFF
TRBV6-2/TRBV6-3	NA	TRBJ2-3	NA	TGTGCCAGCAGTCAACAGGGCAATACGCAGTATTTT	CASSQQGNTQYF
TRBV15	NA	TRBJ2-5	NA	TGTGCCACCAGCAGACCGACAGGTTCAGAGACCCAGTACTTC	CATSRPTGSETQYF
TRBV20-1	NA	TRBJ1-5	NA	TGCAGTGCTATCACAGGGATACGCAATCAGCCCCAGCATTTT	CSAITGIRNQPQHF
TRBV29-1	NA	TRBJ1-2	few	TGCAGCGTTGAATCCGGCTATGGCTACACCTTC	CSVESGYGYTF
TRBV7-9	TRBD2	TRBJ2-2	NA	TGTGCCAGCAGCCCGCGGGAGGGGGCGACCGGGGAGCTGTTTTTT	CASSPREGATGELFF
TRBV5-1	NA	TRBJ2-7	NA	TGCGCCAGCAGCTTGGCCCGGACATTGAACTACGAGCAGTACTTC	CASSLARTLNYEQYF
TRBV7-2	TRBD1	TRBJ1-2	NA	TGTGCCAGCAGCTTGGACAGGACAGTTAACTATGGCTACACCTTC	CASSLDRTVNYGYTF
TRBV29-1	NA	TRBJ2-2	NA	TGCAGCGCTGGGAACACCGGGGAGCTGTTTTTT	CSAGNTGELFF
TRBV18	NA	TRBJ2-4	NA	TGTGCCAGCTCACCACCTCTCTTAGCCAAAAACATTCAGTACTTC	CASSPPLLAKNIQYF
TRBV29-1	NA	TRBJ2-3	NA	TGCAGCGGAAACAGGGCCCCAGATACGCAGTATTTT	CSGNRAPDTQYF
TRBV28	NA	TRBJ2-7	NA	TGTGCCAGCACCACCCTCATCGGGGGGCGCTCCCACGAGCAGTACTTC	CASTTLIGGRSHEQYF
TRBV3-1	NA	TRBJ1-2	few	TGTGCCAGCAGCCAAGAAGGGACTTATGGCTACACCTTC	CASSQEGTYGYTF
TRBV27	TRBD1	TRBJ1-5	few	TGTGCCAGCAGGCCGGGACAGGGGCTCCGAAATCAGCCCCAGCATTTT	CASRPGQGLRNQPQHF
TRBV7-2	TRBD2	TRBJ2-1	NA	TGTGCCAGCAGCTCCCTTGGGGAGCGGGAGCGGTACAATGAGCAGTTCTTC	CASSSLGERERYNEQFF